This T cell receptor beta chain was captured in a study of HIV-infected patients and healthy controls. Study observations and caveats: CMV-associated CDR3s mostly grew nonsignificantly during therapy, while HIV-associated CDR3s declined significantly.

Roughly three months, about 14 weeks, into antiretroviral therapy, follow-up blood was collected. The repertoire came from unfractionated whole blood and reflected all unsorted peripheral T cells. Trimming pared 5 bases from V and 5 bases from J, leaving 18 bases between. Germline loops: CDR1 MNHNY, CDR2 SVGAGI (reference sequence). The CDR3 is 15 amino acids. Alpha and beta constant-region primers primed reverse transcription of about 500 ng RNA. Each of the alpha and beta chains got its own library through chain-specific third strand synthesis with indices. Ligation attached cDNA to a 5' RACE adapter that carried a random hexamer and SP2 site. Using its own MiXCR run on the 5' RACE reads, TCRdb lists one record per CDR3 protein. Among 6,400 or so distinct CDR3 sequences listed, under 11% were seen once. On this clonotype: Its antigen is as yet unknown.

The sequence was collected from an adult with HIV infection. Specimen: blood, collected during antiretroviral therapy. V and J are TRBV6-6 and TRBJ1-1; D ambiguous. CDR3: CASSLPVPGLTEAFF. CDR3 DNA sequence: TGTGCCAGCAGTCTTCCGGTCCCTGGTCTGACTGAAGCTTTCTTT.